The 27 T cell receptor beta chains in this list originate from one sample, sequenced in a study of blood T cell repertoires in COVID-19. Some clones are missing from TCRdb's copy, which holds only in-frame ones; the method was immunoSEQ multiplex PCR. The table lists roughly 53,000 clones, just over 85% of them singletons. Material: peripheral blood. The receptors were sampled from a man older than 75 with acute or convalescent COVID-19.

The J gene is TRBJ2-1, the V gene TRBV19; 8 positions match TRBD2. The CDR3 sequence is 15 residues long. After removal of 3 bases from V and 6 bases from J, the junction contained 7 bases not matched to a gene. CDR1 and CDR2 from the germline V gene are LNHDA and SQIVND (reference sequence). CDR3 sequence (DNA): TGTGCCAGTAGTATTGTTGCGGGGGGCCCCAATGAGCAGTTCTTC. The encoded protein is CASSIVAGGPNEQFF. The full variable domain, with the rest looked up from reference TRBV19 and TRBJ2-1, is DGGITQSPKYLFRKEGQNVTLSCEQNLNHDAMYWYRQDPGQGLRLIYYSQIVNDFQKGDIAEGYSVSREKKESFPLTVTSAQKNPTAFYLCASSIVAGGPNEQFFGPGTRLTVL.

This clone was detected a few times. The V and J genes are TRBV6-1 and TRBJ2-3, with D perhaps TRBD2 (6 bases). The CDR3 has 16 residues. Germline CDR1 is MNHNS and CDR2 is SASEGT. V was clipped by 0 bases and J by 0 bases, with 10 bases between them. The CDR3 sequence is CASSEAGGTSTDTQYF. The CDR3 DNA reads TGTGCCAGCAGTGAAGCGGGCGGGACTAGCACAGATACGCAGTATTTT.

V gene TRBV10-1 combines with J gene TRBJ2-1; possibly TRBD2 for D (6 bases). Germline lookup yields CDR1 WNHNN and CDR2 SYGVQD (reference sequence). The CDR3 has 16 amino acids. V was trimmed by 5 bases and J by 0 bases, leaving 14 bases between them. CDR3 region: CASSTGGVSSYNEQFF. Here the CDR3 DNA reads TGCGCCAGCAGTACTGGCGGGGTAAGCTCCTACAATGAGCAGTTCTTC.

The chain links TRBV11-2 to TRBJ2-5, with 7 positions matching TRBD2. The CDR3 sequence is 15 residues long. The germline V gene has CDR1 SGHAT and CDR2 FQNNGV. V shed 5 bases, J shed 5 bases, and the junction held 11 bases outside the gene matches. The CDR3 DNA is TGTGCCAGCAGCCCAGGACTAGGGTGGGTGGAGACCCAGTACTTC. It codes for CASSPGLGWVETQYF.

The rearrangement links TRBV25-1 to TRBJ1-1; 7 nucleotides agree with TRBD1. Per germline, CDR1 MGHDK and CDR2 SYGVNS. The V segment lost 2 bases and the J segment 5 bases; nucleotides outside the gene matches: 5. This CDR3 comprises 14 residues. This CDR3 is CASSEDRVRTEAFF. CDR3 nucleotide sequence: TGTGCCAGCAGTGAAGACAGGGTCCGAACTGAAGCTTTCTTT.

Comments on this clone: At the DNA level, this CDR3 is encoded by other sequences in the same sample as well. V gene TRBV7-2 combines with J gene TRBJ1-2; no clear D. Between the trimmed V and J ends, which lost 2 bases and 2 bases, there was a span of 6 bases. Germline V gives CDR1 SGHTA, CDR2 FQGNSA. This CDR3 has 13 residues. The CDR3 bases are TGTGCCAGCAGCTTACGGGGAAACTATGGCTACACCTTC. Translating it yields CASSLRGNYGYTF.

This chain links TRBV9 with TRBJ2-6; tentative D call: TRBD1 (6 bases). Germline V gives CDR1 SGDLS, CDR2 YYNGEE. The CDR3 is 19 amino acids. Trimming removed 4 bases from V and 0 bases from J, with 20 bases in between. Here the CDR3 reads CASSPTRQVPFSGANVLTF. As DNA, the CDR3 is TGTGCCAGCAGCCCCACCCGACAGGTTCCCTTCTCTGGGGCCAACGTCCTGACTTTC.

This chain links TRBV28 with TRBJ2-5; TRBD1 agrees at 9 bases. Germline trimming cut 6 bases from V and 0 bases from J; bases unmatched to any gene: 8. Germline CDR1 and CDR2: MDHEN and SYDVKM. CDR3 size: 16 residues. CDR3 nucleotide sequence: TGTGCCAGCAGCCCTGGGACAGGGACTTACCAAGAGACCCAGTACTTC. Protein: CASSPGTGTYQETQYF.

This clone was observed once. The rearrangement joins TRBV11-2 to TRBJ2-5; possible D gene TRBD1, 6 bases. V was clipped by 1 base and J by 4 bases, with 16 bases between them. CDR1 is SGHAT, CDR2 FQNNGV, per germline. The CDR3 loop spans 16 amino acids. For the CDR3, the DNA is TGTGCCAGCAGCTTAGCTTCAGGGGTGATAGTAGAGACCCAGTACTTC. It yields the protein CASSLASGVIVETQYF.

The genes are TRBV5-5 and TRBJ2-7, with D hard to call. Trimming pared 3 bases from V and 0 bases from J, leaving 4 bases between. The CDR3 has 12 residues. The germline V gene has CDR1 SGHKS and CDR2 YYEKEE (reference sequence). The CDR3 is CASSYSSYEQYF. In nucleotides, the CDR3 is TGTGCCAGCAGCTACAGCTCCTACGAGCAGTACTTC.

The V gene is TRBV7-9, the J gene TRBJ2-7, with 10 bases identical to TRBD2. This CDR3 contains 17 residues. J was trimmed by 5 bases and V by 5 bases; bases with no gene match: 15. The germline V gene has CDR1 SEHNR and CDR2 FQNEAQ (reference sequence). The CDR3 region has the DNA TGTGCCAGCAGCGTTAGCGGGGGGCACGCAGGGCCCAACGAGCAGTACTTC. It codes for CASSVSGGHAGPNEQYF.

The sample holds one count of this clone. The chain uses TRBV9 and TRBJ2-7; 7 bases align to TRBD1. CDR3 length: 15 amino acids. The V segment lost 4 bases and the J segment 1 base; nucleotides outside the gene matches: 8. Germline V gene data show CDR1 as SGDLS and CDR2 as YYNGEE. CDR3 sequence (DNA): TGTGCCAGCAGCAAACAGTGGGACAGTTCCTACGAGCAGTACTTC. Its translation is CASSKQWDSSYEQYF.

The CDR3, as DNA: TGCGCCAGCAGCCCAGGGAGGACTAGCGGGACGTACCAAGAGACCCAGTACTTC. Its translation is CASSPGRTSGTYQETQYF. This chain joins TRBV4-3 and TRBJ2-5; the match to TRBD2 covers 12 bases. Germline CDR1 reads LGHNA; CDR2 reads YSLEER. There are 18 residues in the CDR3. After removal of 4 bases from V and 0 bases from J, the junction contained 9 bases not matched to a gene.

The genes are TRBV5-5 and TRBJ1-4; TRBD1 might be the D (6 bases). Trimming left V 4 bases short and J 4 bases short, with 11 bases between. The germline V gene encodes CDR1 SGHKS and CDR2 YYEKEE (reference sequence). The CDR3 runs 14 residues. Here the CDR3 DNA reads TGTGCCAGCAGCGCCAGACAGGATAATGAAAAACTGTTTTTT. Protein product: CASSARQDNEKLFF.

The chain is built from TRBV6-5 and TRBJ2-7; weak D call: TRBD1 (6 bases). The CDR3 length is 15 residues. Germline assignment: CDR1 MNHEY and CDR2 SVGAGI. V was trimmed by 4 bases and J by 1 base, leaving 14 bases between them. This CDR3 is CASSSTGTQSYEQYF. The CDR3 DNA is TGTGCCAGCAGTTCTACAGGGACCCAGTCCTACGAGCAGTACTTC.

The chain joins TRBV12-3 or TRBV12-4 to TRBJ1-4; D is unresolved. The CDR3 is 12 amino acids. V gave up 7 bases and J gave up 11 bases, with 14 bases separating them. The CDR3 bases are TGTGCCAGCACCATGGATAGCCGTAAACTGTTTTTT. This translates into CASTMDSRKLFF.

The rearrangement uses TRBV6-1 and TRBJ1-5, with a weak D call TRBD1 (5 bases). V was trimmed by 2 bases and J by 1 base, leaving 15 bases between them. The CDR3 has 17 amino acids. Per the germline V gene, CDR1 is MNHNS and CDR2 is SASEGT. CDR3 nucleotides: TGTGCCAGCAGTGAATTGGCAGGGCGATTAAGCAATCAGCCCCAGCATTTT. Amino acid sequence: CASSELAGRLSNQPQHF.

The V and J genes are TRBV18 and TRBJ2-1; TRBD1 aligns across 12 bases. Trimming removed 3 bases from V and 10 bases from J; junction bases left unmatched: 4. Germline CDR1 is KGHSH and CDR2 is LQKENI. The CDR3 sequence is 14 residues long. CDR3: CASSPGTGGYEQFF. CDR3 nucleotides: TGTGCCAGCTCACCCGGGACAGGGGGCTACGAGCAGTTCTTC.

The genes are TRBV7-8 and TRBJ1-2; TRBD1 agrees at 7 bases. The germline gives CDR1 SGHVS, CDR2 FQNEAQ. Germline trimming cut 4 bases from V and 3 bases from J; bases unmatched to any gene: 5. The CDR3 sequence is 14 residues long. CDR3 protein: CASSYTDRDYGYTF. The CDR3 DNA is TGTGCCAGCAGCTACACCGACAGGGACTATGGCTACACCTTC.

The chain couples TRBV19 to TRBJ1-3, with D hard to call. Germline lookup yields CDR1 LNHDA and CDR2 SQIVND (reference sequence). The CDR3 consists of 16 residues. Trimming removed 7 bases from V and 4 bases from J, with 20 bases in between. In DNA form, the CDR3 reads TGTGCCAGTATTCCATCGCCCCGGGGAGCGGGAAACACCATATATTTT. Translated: CASIPSPRGAGNTIYF.

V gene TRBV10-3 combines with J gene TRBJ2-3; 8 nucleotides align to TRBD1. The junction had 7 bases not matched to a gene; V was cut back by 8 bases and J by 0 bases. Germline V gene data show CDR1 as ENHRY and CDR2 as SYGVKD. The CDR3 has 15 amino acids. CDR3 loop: CAIGRRGPSTDTQYF. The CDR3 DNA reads TGTGCCATCGGACGCAGGGGGCCTAGCACAGATACGCAGTATTTT.

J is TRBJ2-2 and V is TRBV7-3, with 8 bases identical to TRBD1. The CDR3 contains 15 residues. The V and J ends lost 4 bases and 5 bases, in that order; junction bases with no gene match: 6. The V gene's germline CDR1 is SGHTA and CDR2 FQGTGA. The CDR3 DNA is TGTGCCAGCAGCTCCAGACAGGGGCGTACCGGGGAGCTGTTTTTT. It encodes CASSSRQGRTGELFF.

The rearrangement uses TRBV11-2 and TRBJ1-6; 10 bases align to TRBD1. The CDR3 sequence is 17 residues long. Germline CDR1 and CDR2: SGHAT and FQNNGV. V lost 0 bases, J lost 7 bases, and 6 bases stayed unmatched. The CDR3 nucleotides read TGTGCCAGCAGCTTAGATACATCGGGACAGGGGAATTCACCCCTCCACTTT. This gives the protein CASSLDTSGQGNSPLHF.

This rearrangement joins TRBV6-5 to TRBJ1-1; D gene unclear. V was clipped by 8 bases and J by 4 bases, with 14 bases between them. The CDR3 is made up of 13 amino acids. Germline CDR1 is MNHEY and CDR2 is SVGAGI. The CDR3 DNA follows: TGTGCCAGCTCGGGGAGGCCACGCACTGAAGCTTTCTTT. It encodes CASSGRPRTEAFF.

CDR3 amino acids: CASSPGSPLGAQHF. For the CDR3, the DNA is TGTGCCAGCAGCCCCGGGAGTCCCTTGGGGGCCCAGCATTTT. This sequence joins TRBV6-5 and TRBJ1-5, with a weak D call TRBD1 (5 bases). The CDR3 runs to 14 residues. The V gene's germline CDR1 is MNHEY and CDR2 SVGAGI. V dropped 6 bases and J dropped 11 bases, with 20 bases sitting between them.

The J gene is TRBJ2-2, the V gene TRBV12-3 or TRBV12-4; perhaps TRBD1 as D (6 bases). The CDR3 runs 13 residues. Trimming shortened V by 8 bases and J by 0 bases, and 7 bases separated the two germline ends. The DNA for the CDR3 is TGTGCCAGCGGACAGTCGAACACCGGGGAGCTGTTTTTT. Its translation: CASGQSNTGELFF.

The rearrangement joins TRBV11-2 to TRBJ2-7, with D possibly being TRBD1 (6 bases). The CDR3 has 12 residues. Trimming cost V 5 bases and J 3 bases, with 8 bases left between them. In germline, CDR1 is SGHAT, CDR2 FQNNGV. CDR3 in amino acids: CASSEQGYEQYF. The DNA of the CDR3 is TGTGCCAGCAGCGAACAGGGCTACGAGCAGTACTTC.